This T cell receptor (beta chain) was sequenced during a study of blood T cell repertoires in COVID-19. Study as a whole: Some COVID-19 samples were acute and others convalescent; all came from the United States, Italy and Spain. Nucleic acid was either cDNA or gDNA, and it came from T cells, B-cell-depleted T cells, or PBMCs.

CDR1 is LGHNA, CDR2 YNFKEQ, per germline. This CDR3 spans 14 amino acids. V shed 0 bases and J shed 1 base, with 7 bases lying between them. In the source study's methods: For nucleated cells, counts were estimated from reference gene primer amplification. Using immunoSEQ multiplex PCR, the repertoire was profiled, and TCRdb retains in-frame clones only, with some absent. The V and J calls and the clone size are those of that table, but D and trimming were determined from the DNA. There are 180,000 or so clones in the sample; around nine tenths occur only once, and around 1.7% lies in the top ten. Sequences were obtained from peripheral blood. The sequence derives from a man between 18 and 29 years old with active or convalescent COVID-19. The rearrangement joins TRBV4-2 to TRBJ2-7, with D possibly being TRBD1 (6 bases). The CDR3 spells CASSQEQGSYEQYF. In DNA form, the CDR3 reads TGTGCCAGCAGCCAAGAGCAGGGGTCCTACGAGCAGTACTTC.